Included here is one TCR beta chain sequence, with context. Its antigen remains unidentified. This record belongs to a study of cytomegalovirus exposure and HLA in healthy donors. Findings of the study overall: Later work showed greater clonal expansion in HLA-associated TCR beta chains than in equally common others.

Researchers ran the PCR with 60 Vbeta and 13 Jbeta primers. Using immunoSEQ multiplex PCR, the repertoire was profiled, and TCRdb retains in-frame clones only, with some absent. Of 100,000 to 150,000 clones listed, about 80% are singletons. Sequencing used PBMCs. The TCR originated in a boy aged 2-15 years in good health and CMV-seronegative.

The CDR3: CAISESRDYGSSPLHF. The CDR3 DNA sequence: TGTGCCATCAGTGAGTCGAGGGATTACGGGAGTTCACCCCTCCACTTT. The chain uses TRBV10-3 and TRBJ1-6; no firm D call. The V end was cut by 0 bases, the J end by 9 bases, with 15 bases between. This CDR3 has 16 residues. CDR1 is ENHRY, CDR2 SYGVKD, per germline.